This TCR beta chain was identified in a study of regulatory T cells in long-lasting Graves disease (dated by TCRdb to the early 2020s). Describing the broader study: Persistent Graves' disease was defined as persistently positive TSH receptor autoantibodies together with antithyroid drug treatment for over 5 years. Patients with persistent Graves' disease were compared with patients with newly diagnosed Graves' disease using TCR sequencing and RNA sequencing of peripheral blood. The study was registered as a clinical trial and conducted in China. A total of around 35 samples underwent TCR sequencing, from roughly 13 patients with persistent Graves' disease and some 20 patients with newly diagnosed Graves' disease. On average, persistent Graves' disease patients in the clinical cohort had been on antithyroid drugs for approximately ten years.

This clonotype was seen more than once but under ten times. No cognate antigen has been identified for it. No much larger clone is present one base from it, and per-base qualities are unavailable. What the work shows at the level of the full study, not this receptor alone: Sequencing and analysis were restricted to the TCR beta chain. TRBV28, TRBJ1-2 and TRBJ2-5 were preferentially used in persistent disease, while TRBV20-1 and TRBJ2-1 were favored in newly diagnosed disease. Compared with newly diagnosed patients, patients with persistent Graves' disease had lower TCR Shannon entropy and fewer highly expanded clones, which suggests clonal expansion. Persistent patients shared more public clonotypes among themselves (around 2,700) than newly diagnosed patients did (about 900). As a limitation, the authors acknowledged that the small sample size may reduce accuracy. Because the primary lesion, thyroid tissue, could not be accessed, the study looked at peripheral blood alone.

This specimen's time point label, interpreted: persistent/refractory GD, antithyroid drugs over 5 years with positive TRAb. For both TCR sequencing and RNA sequencing, RNA was extracted from PBMCs in TRIzol. The diagnosis of Graves' disease followed American Thyroid Association guidelines. Recruitment of patients was carried out at an endocrinology department in Xi'an, China. Each patient gave 7.5 to 10 milliliters of peripheral blood, collected in an EDTA anticoagulant tube. Ficoll Paque Plus density gradient separation was used to isolate PBMCs, and no further T cell sorting was performed. An Agilent 2100 Bioanalyzer and agarose gel were used to check RNA quality, and a NanoDrop 2000 was used to measure RNA concentration. The library was built by means of multiplex PCR. Instrument on record: Illumina HiSeq 4000. To build TCR beta libraries, CDR3 regions were amplified by Arm-PCR using iRepertoire HTBI primers. Before sequencing, the PCR products underwent gel purification. Concerning the study's data processing: Gene usage analysis of CDR3 amino acid clonotypes used the 62 TRBV and around 14 TRBJ segments found across samples. COPE and FqMerger were used to merge filtered high-quality paired reads into contigs. BLAST was used to align contigs to the IMGT TRBV, TRBD and TRBJ reference genes, and CDR3 was defined following IMGT. Any clonotype with a frequency above 0.1% was counted as a highly expanded clone. Shannon entropy was used to measure repertoire diversity, and the Gini coefficient was used to measure V-J evenness. A clonotype found in more than one individual was treated as public. TCRdb itself trimmed the public reads at Q25 with fastp, ran MiXCR and retained productive beta chains. Under each unique CDR3 protein, matching rows form one entry showing the most common genes and DNA. Here the V and J calls rest on TCRdb's processing, not on the authors' analysis. This sample comprises around 400,000 distinct CDR3 sequences, 20% to 25% of them detected only once. Approximately 30% of the sample is taken by the ten largest.

The germline V gene encodes CDR1 MDHEN and CDR2 SYDVKM. There are 14 amino acids in the CDR3, from cysteine to phenylalanine inclusive. The CDR3 DNA has 42 bases and is translated from base 1. Trimming removed 5 bases from V and 5 bases from J; the gene matches leave 6 bases unexplained. The specimen comprised peripheral blood mononuclear cells (PBMCs), sampled when the disease was refractory, from a patient treated with antithyroid drugs. Recombination joined TRBV28 with TRBJ2-1, with 7 junctional bases fitting TRBD2. The TCR was taken from a woman aged 40-49 years with Graves disease. Donor details come from another sample of the same person, matched by shared clones. The CDR3 sequence is CASSLLALNNEQFF. The DNA sequence is TGTGCCAGCAGTCTACTAGCGCTCAACAATGAGCAGTTCTTC.